This entry lists 20 T cell receptor beta chains sequenced from one sample in a study of beta chain features in type 1 diabetes. Expressed TCRB transcripts were sequenced because the isolated RNA had all been reverse transcribed beforehand. Sequenced by immunoSEQ multiplex PCR; TCRdb stores in-frame clones only, minus some. This sample carries 970,000 or so clones, 17% of them seen once, and the ten largest clones take around 0.02%. Sequences were obtained from naive CD4+ T cells from blood. These receptors were obtained from a woman in her late teens or twenties in good health.

A few counts support this clone. The CDR3: CASSLVVGKLFF. The DNA for the CDR3 is TGTGCCAGCAGCTTAGTAGTCGGAAAACTGTTTTTT. The V and J genes are TRBV11-2 and TRBJ1-4, with D uncertain. CDR1 and CDR2 from the germline V gene are SGHAT and FQNNGV. Trimming pared 1 base from V and 10 bases from J, leaving 7 bases between. The CDR3 length is 12 residues.

The CDR3 reads CASSYYRQANEKLFF. The CDR3 DNA sequence: TGTGCCAGCAGTTATTATCGTCAAGCTAATGAAAAACTGTTTTTT. The chain uses TRBV6-6 and TRBJ1-4; the D is unclear. V was shortened by 3 bases and J by 3 bases, with 11 bases between the two germline ends. This CDR3 spans 15 amino acids. The germline CDR1 and CDR2 sequences are MNHNY and SVGAGI (reference sequence).

The J gene is TRBJ1-1, the V gene TRBV19; 8 bases match TRBD1. Trimming cost V 3 bases and J 2 bases; bases outside gene matches: 5. Germline CDR1 LNHDA, CDR2 SQIVND (reference sequence). CDR3 size: 15 residues. The CDR3 coding sequence is TGTGCCAGTAGTATCCGGACAGGGAGAAACACTGAAGCTTTCTTT. Translating it yields CASSIRTGRNTEAFF.

The chain joins TRBV7-9 to TRBJ2-7, with 8 bases lining up with TRBD2. Germline lookup yields CDR1 SEHNR and CDR2 FQNEAQ (reference sequence). V shed 1 base, J shed 9 bases, and the junction held 8 bases outside the gene matches. CDR3 size: 14 residues. CDR3 DNA: TGTGCCAGCAGCTTAGGCGGGACTAGGGCTCCGCAGTACTTC. Translating it yields CASSLGGTRAPQYF. Full variable domain (outside the CDR3, taken from reference TRBV7-9 and TRBJ2-7): DTGVSQNPRHKITKRGQNVTFRCDPISEHNRLYWYRQTLGQGPEFLTYFQNEAQLEKSRLLSDRFSAERPKGSFSTLEIQRTEQGDSAMYLCASSLGGTRAPQYFGPGTRLTVT.

As to this clone: This may be a read error, as it is one base from a much larger clone. The chain uses TRBV6-1 and TRBJ1-1; the D gene is possibly TRBD1 (6 bases). V was clipped by 4 bases and J by 1 base, with 7 bases between them. CDR3 length equals 13 residues. Germline CDR1 reads MNHNS; CDR2 reads SASEGT. The CDR3 reads CASSGTENTEAFF. CDR3 bases: TGTGCCAGCAGTGGGACAGAGAACACTGAAGCTTTCTTT.

This clone appeared a few times. The V gene is TRBV4-3, the J gene TRBJ2-3; D possibly uses TRBD1 or TRBD2 (5 bases each). Looked up from germline, CDR1 is LGHNA and CDR2 is YSLEER. There are 14 residues in the CDR3. Between the trimmed V and J ends, which lost 0 bases and 6 bases, there was a span of 10 bases. The CDR3 reads CASSQEWGRDTQYF. In DNA form, the CDR3 reads TGCGCCAGCAGCCAAGAGTGGGGACGGGATACGCAGTATTTT.

This clone has more than one count but fewer than ten. This sample includes further DNA sequences coding for the same CDR3. The chain has TRBV11-2 and TRBJ2-2; 7 positions match TRBD2. There are 15 residues in the CDR3. The ends lost 1 base at V and 5 bases at J; junction bases unmatched: 4. The germline CDR1 and CDR2 sequences are SGHAT and FQNNGV. This CDR3 is CASSLGASGTGELFF. In DNA, the CDR3 is TGTGCCAGCAGCTTAGGGGCTAGCGGAACCGGGGAGCTGTTTTTT.

This sequence joins TRBV27 and TRBJ2-2; possible D gene TRBD1, 6 bases. V was clipped by 5 bases and J by 2 bases, with 12 bases between them. CDR3 length equals 15 residues. Germline CDR1 reads MNHEY; CDR2 reads SMNVEV (reference sequence). The CDR3 sequence is CASSPDRRNTGELFF. The CDR3 bases are TGTGCCAGCAGTCCCGACAGGCGAAACACCGGGGAGCTGTTTTTT.

This clone was detected a few times. The chain employs TRBV5-4 and TRBJ2-2, with 9 positions matching TRBD2. Germline CDR1 is SGHNT and CDR2 is YYREEE (reference sequence). Germline trimming cut 4 bases from V and 7 bases from J; bases unmatched to any gene: 11. This CDR3 contains 16 residues. The DNA of the CDR3 is TGTGCCAGCAGCGTACCGCGGGAGGGGACCAACGGGGAGCTGTTTTTT. This codes for CASSVPREGTNGELFF.

The V gene is TRBV7-9, the J gene TRBJ2-4; TRBD1 might be the D (5 bases). The germline V and J ends were trimmed by 4 bases and 9 bases, with 13 bases remaining between them. The CDR3 contains 13 residues. Germline-derived CDR1 and CDR2 are SEHNR and FQNEAQ (reference sequence). This CDR3 reads CASSSNSGSIQYF. The CDR3, as DNA: TGTGCCAGCAGCTCAAACTCAGGGTCCATTCAGTACTTC.

A few counts support this clone. V gene TRBV27 combines with J gene TRBJ2-7; TRBD2 matches 8 bases. The germline gives CDR1 MNHEY, CDR2 SMNVEV (reference sequence). The CDR3 runs to 13 residues. With 5 bases clipped from V and 2 bases from J, the junction kept 2 bases outside the gene matches. The CDR3 protein is CASSRGLAYEQYF. The CDR3 DNA reads as TGTGCCAGCAGTCGGGGACTAGCCTACGAGCAGTACTTC.

The chain carries TRBV25-1 and TRBJ1-1; D might be TRBD1 (6 bases). V was shortened by 4 bases and J by 6 bases, with 18 bases between the two germline ends. Germline-derived CDR1 and CDR2 are MGHDK and SYGVNS. CDR3 length: 15 amino acids. The CDR3 reads CASSGAGTTDAEAFF. In DNA, the CDR3 is TGTGCCAGCAGTGGGGCCGGGACAACTGACGCTGAAGCTTTCTTT.

About this clone itself: Other DNA variants within this sample encode the same CDR3. The chain recombines TRBV9 with TRBJ1-4; D gene uncertain. The CDR3 is made up of 14 amino acids. V lost 0 bases and J lost 0, with 3 bases in between. CDR1 and CDR2 (germline): SGDLS, YYNGEE. The CDR3 here is CASSVGATNEKLFF. The CDR3 DNA follows: TGTGCCAGCAGCGTAGGCGCAACTAATGAAAAACTGTTTTTT.

This clone showed up just a few times. V usage is TRBV5-1 and J usage is TRBJ2-1; TRBD2 agrees at 12 bases. The J segment lost 5 bases and the V segment lost 4 bases, leaving 7 bases of the junction unmatched. Germline assignment: CDR1 SGHRS and CDR2 YFSETQ. The CDR3 contains 16 residues. The CDR3 DNA sequence: TGCGCCAGCAGCGCGCCGAGGACTAGCGGGAACAATGAGCAGTTCTTC. Translated, it gives CASSAPRTSGNNEQFF. The full variable domain, its missing parts supplied by reference TRBV5-1 and TRBJ2-1, is KAGVTQTPRYLIKTRGQQVTLSCSPISGHRSVSWYQQTPGQGLQFLFEYFSETQRNKGNFPGRFSGRQFSNSRSEMNVSTLELGDSALYLCASSAPRTSGNNEQFFGPGTRLTVL.

The J gene is TRBJ2-7, the V gene TRBV11-2; 8 bases map to TRBD2. This CDR3 contains 14 residues. Unmatched junction bases numbered 4, after V lost 4 bases and J lost 2 bases. Germline V gives CDR1 SGHAT, CDR2 FQNNGV. The CDR3 coding sequence is TGTGCCAGCAGCTCCCAGCGGGAGACCTACGAGCAGTACTTC. Residues: CASSSQRETYEQYF. The full variable domain, with the rest looked up from reference TRBV11-2 and TRBJ2-7, is EAGVAQSPRYKIIEKRQSVAFWCNPISGHATLYWYQQILGQGPKLLIQFQNNGVVDDSQLPKDRFSAERLKGVDSTLKIQPAKLEDSAVYLCASSSQRETYEQYFGPGTRLTVT.

This clone was recorded a few times. J is TRBJ1-4 and V is TRBV18; D perhaps matches TRBD1 (5 bases). The CDR3 extends over 16 amino acids. Germline V lookup: CDR1 KGHSH, CDR2 LQKENI. Trimming removed 3 bases from V and 3 bases from J, with 14 bases in between. CDR3: CASSPWGPEPNEKLFF. CDR3 in DNA: TGTGCCAGCTCACCCTGGGGACCGGAACCTAATGAAAAACTGTTTTTT.

This clone turned up a few times. This chain connects TRBV11-2 to TRBJ1-1; the D is unclear. The ends were cut back, 0 bases at V and 2 bases at J, with 13 bases in the middle. CDR1 and CDR2 from the germline V gene are SGHAT and FQNNGV. The CDR3 has 16 residues. The CDR3 DNA follows: TGTGCCAGCAGCTTAGATGGCGGGAGATATAACACTGAAGCTTTCTTT. Translation gives CASSLDGGRYNTEAFF.

The chain is built from TRBV4-2 and TRBJ2-1; 9 positions agree with TRBD2. Germline CDR1 is LGHNA and CDR2 is YNFKEQ. The CDR3 spans 19 residues. J was trimmed by 0 bases and V by 1 base; bases with no gene match: 10. DNA of the CDR3: TGTGCCAGCAGCCAAGGTGATTTGCGGGAGGGCCTCTCCTACAATGAGCAGTTCTTC. Translation gives CASSQGDLREGLSYNEQFF.

The V call is TRBV5-4, the J call TRBJ1-1; 8 bases align to TRBD1. The CDR3 is 17 amino acids. The germline gives CDR1 SGHNT, CDR2 YYREEE (reference sequence). Trimming removed 0 bases from V and 0 bases from J; junction bases left unmatched: 7. For the CDR3, the DNA is TGTGCCAGCAGCTTGGATCCGGGACAGGACTTGAACACTGAAGCTTTCTTT. Its translation is CASSLDPGQDLNTEAFF.

The gene calls are TRBV28 and TRBJ1-3; no firm D call. Germline values: CDR1 MDHEN, CDR2 SYDVKM. CDR3 size: 15 residues. Trimming stripped 5 bases from V and 7 bases from J, with 18 bases between. Here the CDR3 DNA reads TGTGCCAGCAGTCTACCAGGAGTACGTGGGAACACCATATATTTT. Translated, it gives CASSLPGVRGNTIYF. Using reference TRBV28 and TRBJ1-3 for the parts outside the CDR3, the full variable domain is DVKVTQSSRYLVKRTGEKVFLECVQDMDHENMFWYRQDPGLGLRLIYFSYDVKMKEKGDIPEGYSVSREKKERFSLILESASTNQTSMYLCASSLPGVRGNTIYFGEGSWLTVV.